These 27 T cell receptor beta chains originate from one sample sequenced in a study of shared clonotypes between healthy human individuals. The table came from immunoSEQ multiplex PCR; TCRdb's copy has only in-frame clones and leaves some out. The sample consists of about 700,000 clones, 74% of them appearing once. Sequencing used memory CD4+ T cells sorted from blood. The subset here: CD45RA-negative fraction. The receptors shown here come from a woman in her twenties or thirties in good health.

This chain uses TRBV5-6 with TRBJ1-3, with a tentative D call TRBD1 (6 bases). V was pared by 3 bases and J by 0 bases, with 10 bases between. The germline V gene encodes CDR1 SGHDT and CDR2 YYEEEE. The CDR3 totals 15 residues. For the CDR3, the DNA is TGTGCCAGCAGCTGGGGGGACAACTCTGGAAACACCATATATTTT. This translates into CASSWGDNSGNTIYF.

The gene calls are TRBV2 and TRBJ1-4, with D uncertain. The CDR3 has 13 residues. V was trimmed by 3 bases and J by 7 bases, leaving 9 bases between them. CDR1 and CDR2 (germline): SNHLY, FYNNEI. The chain's CDR3 is CASSEGTFEKLFF. In DNA form, the CDR3 reads TGTGCCAGCAGTGAGGGAACTTTTGAAAAACTGTTTTTT.

The chain links TRBV6-1 to TRBJ1-5; tentative D call: TRBD1 (5 bases). V lost 5 bases to trimming and J lost 3 bases, with 11 bases between them. CDR1 MNHNS and CDR2 SASEGT come from the germline V gene. The CDR3 contains 14 residues. The DNA of the CDR3 is TGTGCCAGCAGTTTGGCAGGGCCCAATCAGCCCCAGCATTTT. As protein: CASSLAGPNQPQHF.

This clone appeared a few times. This chain links TRBV5-4 with TRBJ1-2; 7 positions agree with TRBD1. This CDR3 region has 14 residues. Germline values: CDR1 SGHNT, CDR2 YYREEE (reference sequence). With V trimmed by 3 bases and J by 4 bases, 6 bases remained unmatched. The CDR3, as DNA: TGTGCCAGCAGCTGGCAGGGGGAACGCTATGGCTACACCTTC. This translates into CASSWQGERYGYTF.

The V gene is TRBV28, the J gene TRBJ1-5, with D possibly TRBD1 on 5 matching bases. Per the germline V gene, CDR1 is MDHEN and CDR2 is SYDVKM. The CDR3 sequence is 15 residues long. Trimming cost V 3 bases and J 2 bases, with 11 bases left between them. Written as DNA, the CDR3 is TGTGCCAGCAGTTTTGCCCAGGGTGGCAATCAGCCCCAGCATTTT. It translates to CASSFAQGGNQPQHF.

This clone has only one observation. This chain uses TRBV10-1 with TRBJ2-2, with D tentatively TRBD2 (5 bases). V was trimmed by 6 bases and J by 5 bases, leaving 13 bases between them. The CDR3 consists of 14 residues. Looked up from germline, CDR1 is WNHNN and CDR2 is SYGVQD (reference sequence). CDR3 residues: CASRGGSRTGELFF. The CDR3 coding sequence is TGCGCCAGCAGAGGTGGGAGCAGAACCGGGGAGCTGTTTTTT.

CDR3 nucleotide sequence: TGTGCCAGCAGTTTTAGCCTGGGACAGGGAGGCACTGAAGCTTTCTTT. Amino acids: CASSFSLGQGGTEAFF. The rearrangement uses TRBV28 and TRBJ1-1; 9 bases match TRBD1. The length of the CDR3 is 16 residues. CDR1 is MDHEN, CDR2 SYDVKM, per germline. V shed 3 bases, J shed 4 bases, and the junction held 9 bases outside the gene matches.

V and J are TRBV28 and TRBJ1-2, with D possibly being TRBD1 (6 bases). Germline loops: CDR1 MDHEN, CDR2 SYDVKM. The V gene lost 4 bases and the J gene lost 1 base, with 16 bases spanning the gap. This CDR3 is built from 16 residues. The CDR3 reads CASSSGATQINYGYTF. CDR3 coding DNA: TGTGCCAGCAGTTCAGGGGCCACCCAGATTAACTATGGCTACACCTTC.

This chain joins TRBV7-2 and TRBJ2-2; D remains unclear. Germline CDR1 reads SGHTA; CDR2 reads FQGNSA. This CDR3 comprises 15 residues. Trimming took 1 base from V and 5 from J, leaving 11 bases between them. The DNA for the CDR3 is TGTGCCAGCAGCTTAGGTCAGACACTAACCGGGGAGCTGTTTTTT. This codes for CASSLGQTLTGELFF.

This chain links TRBV5-1 with TRBJ2-7; no clear D gene. Trimming left V 0 bases short and J 7 bases short, with 8 bases between. Germline assignment: CDR1 SGHRS and CDR2 YFSETQ. The CDR3 runs 12 residues. DNA for the CDR3: TGCGCCAGCAGCTTGGACCGCGGAGAGCAGTACTTC. Its translation: CASSLDRGEQYF.

This clone showed up just a few times. CDR3 in amino acids: CATDRRDSPLHF. The CDR3 DNA follows: TGTGCCACTGACAGGCGAGACTCACCCCTCCACTTT. V usage is TRBV28 and J usage is TRBJ1-6; D is possibly TRBD1 (6 bases). The CDR3 sequence is 12 residues long. Germline CDR1 reads MDHEN; CDR2 reads SYDVKM. With 10 bases removed from V and 10 bases from J, the gap between germline ends came to 14 bases.

The CDR3 sequence is CAGGGPPNTEAFF. The CDR3 bases are TGTGCCGGAGGAGGGCCTCCGAACACTGAAGCTTTCTTT. This chain joins TRBV28 and TRBJ1-1; D uncertain. CDR1 and CDR2 from the germline V gene are MDHEN and SYDVKM. Trimming pared 11 bases from V and 1 base from J, leaving 14 bases between. The CDR3 has 13 amino acids.

The V call is TRBV30, the J call TRBJ1-4; maybe TRBD1 (5 bases). The germline V gene has CDR1 GTSNPN and CDR2 SVGIG (reference sequence). Trimming left V 3 bases short and J 0 bases short, with 8 bases between. The CDR3 consists of 14 residues. The CDR3 DNA sequence: TGTGCCTGGAGCCGGACACCAACTAATGAAAAACTGTTTTTT. This encodes CAWSRTPTNEKLFF.

The rearrangement uses TRBV19 and TRBJ1-1; 8 bases line up with TRBD1. Germline lookup yields CDR1 LNHDA and CDR2 SQIVND (reference sequence). The V gene end was trimmed by 7 bases and the J gene end by 6 bases; junction bases not matched to a gene: 13. The CDR3 loop spans 15 amino acids. The CDR3, as DNA: TGTGCCAGTATCCCTGACCCCAGGGGGCGGGCTGAAGCTTTCTTT. This sequence encodes CASIPDPRGRAEAFF.

This clone appeared once. CDR3 DNA: TGTGCCAGCAGTTACGGTACAGGGATAGGACAGCCCCAGCATTTT. This codes for CASSYGTGIGQPQHF. The rearrangement links TRBV6-6 to TRBJ1-5, with D maybe TRBD1 (6 bases). V lost 2 bases to trimming and J lost 7 bases, with 15 bases between them. CDR1 is MNHNY, CDR2 SVGAGI, per germline (reference sequence). This CDR3 contains 15 residues.

The chain links TRBV28 to TRBJ1-5; weak D call: TRBD1 (5 bases). The V gene's germline CDR1 is MDHEN and CDR2 SYDVKM. The length of the CDR3 is 14 residues. The V and J ends lost 6 bases and 0 bases respectively, with 9 bases between them. The CDR3, as DNA: TGTGCCAGCAGCCTAGGGGTTAGCAATCAGCCCCAGCATTTT. Residues: CASSLGVSNQPQHF.

This clone was counted a single time. Distinct nucleotide sequences in the sample also encode this CDR3. The DNA of the CDR3 is TGTGCCAGCAGTGGAAGGTCCAACTATGGCTACACCTTC. Translation: CASSGRSNYGYTF. The chain uses TRBV2 and TRBJ1-2; no definite D call. The germline V and J ends were trimmed by 4 bases and 2 bases, with 8 bases remaining between them. The CDR3 extends over 13 amino acids. Germline values: CDR1 SNHLY, CDR2 FYNNEI.

The rearrangement uses TRBV2 and TRBJ2-1, with D perhaps assigned TRBD1 or TRBD2 (6 bases each). Trimming removed 8 bases at V and 3 bases at J, with 14 bases between. This CDR3 comprises 14 residues. Germline values: CDR1 SNHLY, CDR2 FYNNEI. The chain's CDR3 is CASRARGLYNEQFF. In DNA form, the CDR3 reads TGTGCCAGCCGGGCCAGGGGACTCTACAATGAGCAGTTCTTC.

This clone has a single count. CDR3 coding DNA: TGCGCCAGCAGCTGGGGAGCGGGAACTAGCACAGATACGCAGTATTTT. It encodes CASSWGAGTSTDTQYF. The chain uses TRBV5-1 and TRBJ2-3; 7 bases line up with TRBD2. The trim removed 3 bases at V and 0 bases at J, leaving 7 bases unmatched. Germline values: CDR1 SGHRS, CDR2 YFSETQ. The CDR3 consists of 16 residues.

This clone was seen more than once but under ten times. This sample also contains other DNA sequences that code for the same CDR3. The V call is TRBV30, the J call TRBJ2-7; 8 bases align to TRBD2. Germline values: CDR1 GTSNPN, CDR2 SVGIG (reference sequence). V lost 0 bases to trimming and J lost 3 bases; unmatched junction nucleotides: 4. The CDR3 loop spans 14 amino acids. This chain's CDR3 is CAWSVGLAGYEQYF. The CDR3 DNA sequence: TGTGCCTGGAGTGTTGGACTAGCAGGCTACGAGCAGTACTTC.

This sequence joins TRBV6-1 and TRBJ2-3, with no clear D. The CDR3 runs 14 residues. Germline CDR1 is MNHNS and CDR2 is SASEGT. The V end was cut by 7 bases, the J end by 2 bases, with 13 bases between. DNA of the CDR3: TGTGCCAGCACTCTCCCAGACCCCACAGATACGCAGTATTTT. As protein: CASTLPDPTDTQYF.

This clone was seen a handful of times. The chain recombines TRBV28 with TRBJ1-5; 8 nucleotides agree with TRBD1. Germline V gene sequence: CDR1 MDHEN, CDR2 SYDVKM. The CDR3 length is 19 residues. V lost 5 bases and J lost 0; bases outside the gene matches: 15. CDR3 DNA: TGTGCCAGCAGTCAGCCCCCGACAGGGGATTTATATAGCAATCAGCCCCAGCATTTT. Its protein product is CASSQPPTGDLYSNQPQHF.

The chain uses TRBV19 and TRBJ2-2, with 10 positions matching TRBD1. CDR3 length equals 15 residues. The trim removed 5 bases at V and 4 bases at J, leaving 4 bases unmatched. CDR1 and CDR2 (germline): LNHDA, SQIVND (reference sequence). As DNA, the CDR3 is TGTGCCAGTAGTCTCCGGGACAGGGGCACCGGGGAGCTGTTTTTT. Amino acids: CASSLRDRGTGELFF.

This clone was seen a handful of times. This chain joins TRBV21-1 and TRBJ1-5. TRBV21-1 is a pseudogene. The CDR3 covers 12 residues. CDR3: CASSITNQPQHF. The CDR3 nucleotides are TGTGCCAGCAGCATCACCAATCAGCCCCAGCATTTT.

This clone was picked up a small number of times. This chain joins TRBV7-8 and TRBJ1-2; 7 bases agree with TRBD1. The CDR3 covers 12 residues. Germline-derived CDR1 and CDR2 are SGHVS and FQNEAQ. Unmatched junction bases numbered 3, after V lost 5 bases and J lost 6 bases. The CDR3, as DNA: TGTGCCAGCAGCCGGGACAGCCATGGCTACACCTTC. Translated: CASSRDSHGYTF.

This clone was seen ten or more times. The chain combines TRBV6-5 with TRBJ1-1; no reliable D call. Trimming cost V 6 bases and J 4 bases, with 9 bases left between them. The germline V gene has CDR1 MNHEY and CDR2 SVGAGI. This CDR3 region has 12 residues. The CDR3 is CASRRIGTEAFF. CDR3 nucleotides: TGTGCCAGCAGGAGGATCGGCACTGAAGCTTTCTTT.

This clone was seen more than once but under ten times. The chain employs TRBV5-1 and TRBJ1-2; TRBD1 agrees at 10 bases. Trimming took 3 bases from V and 2 from J; bases not matched to a gene: 7. CDR3 size: 16 residues. From germline, CDR1 is SGHRS and CDR2 YFSETQ. As DNA, the CDR3 is TGCGCCAGCAGCTCACCGGGACAGGGGACCAACTATGGCTACACCTTC. Protein product: CASSSPGQGTNYGYTF.